This T cell receptor (beta chain) was captured by sequencing in a study of blood T cells in healthy people across ages. Overall study results and limits: Strongly correlated with naive T cell percentage was TCR beta diversity. PBMCs left unsorted prevented a conclusive naive versus antigen-experienced comparison.

Germline CDR1 reads MDHEN; CDR2 reads SYDVKM. There are 14 residues in the CDR3. After removal of 5 bases from V and 8 bases from J, the junction contained 9 bases not matched to a gene. Together with a sample-barcoded 5' primer, a J-beta primer mix was included in a second PCR lasting roughly 7 to 11 cycles. TCRdb re-called the 5' RACE reads through MiXCR, storing one row per CDR3 protein. Of 600,000 to 850,000 distinct CDR3 sequences listed, about 42% were seen once; the top ten hold roughly 20%. Donation came from healthy Caucasian individuals in Russia who were aged roughly 6 to 95. Notes on this clonotype: The antigen remains unidentified.

The sequenced material came from blood. This clonotype was sampled from a woman between 55 and 75 years old in good health. The chain joins TRBV28 to TRBJ2-4; 7 bases line up with TRBD1. The CDR3 protein is CASSEQGNRYIQYF. CDR3 coding DNA: TGTGCCAGCAGTGAACAGGGGAACAGGTACATTCAGTACTTC.